This entry concerns a single T cell receptor beta chain. The CDR3 is 18 amino acids. Trimming took 2 bases from V and 1 from J, leaving 20 bases between them. Germline V CDR1 and CDR2: MNHEY, SMNVEV (reference sequence). Sequenced by immunoSEQ multiplex PCR; TCRdb stores in-frame clones only, minus some. The sample records some 1,400,000 clones, about 96% being singletons. Every one of the donors was a Caucasian adult that lived in Nashville, Tennessee. The data derive from a study of shared clonotypes between healthy human individuals. Study at large: Those who served as donors were two women and three men between the ages of 18 and 49. Per donor, three plates held CD4 naive cells, three held CD4 memory, two held CD8 naive and one held CD8 memory.

The chain links TRBV27 to TRBJ1-1; the D is unclear. This sequence originates from a man aged 25-45 years in good health. The sample was naive CD4+ T cells sorted from blood. Subset here: CD45RA+ positively selected. The CDR3 region is CASSLGVGRWKSNTEAFF. Written as DNA, the CDR3 is TGTGCCAGCAGTTTAGGAGTGGGCAGGTGGAAATCGAACACTGAAGCTTTCTTT.